The table lists the clone carrying this T cell receptor beta chain with a few counts. The data derive from a study of blood T cells in healthy people across ages. Healthy Caucasians from Russia aged roughly 6 to 90 served as donors. Each sample provided at least 5 micrograms of extracted total RNA. For the second PCR, which ran for roughly 7 to 11 cycles, a sample-barcoded 5' primer and a J-beta primer mix were used. Every single cDNA molecule received a tag from a template-switch adaptor with 12 random nucleotides. Each of the samples gave a minimum of 3 million paired-end reads that contained CDR3. TCRdb re-derived calls from the 5' RACE reads in MiXCR, one entry per CDR3 protein. The sample carries 700,000 to 900,000 distinct CDR3 sequences, approximately 53% recorded once. The CDR3 contains 15 residues. Germline CDR1 is MGHRA and CDR2 is YSYEKL.

Sequencing used blood. V gene TRBV4-1 combines with J gene TRBJ2-4, with TRBD1 matching over 8 bases. Judging by the DNA end, TRBJ2-7 fits better; the J call may be wrong. The receptor comes from a man of 80 years or more in good health. The DNA for the CDR3 is TGCGCCAGCAGCCCGGGACAGGCCTTGGGGAACGAGCAGTACTTC. As protein: CASSPGQALGNEQYF.